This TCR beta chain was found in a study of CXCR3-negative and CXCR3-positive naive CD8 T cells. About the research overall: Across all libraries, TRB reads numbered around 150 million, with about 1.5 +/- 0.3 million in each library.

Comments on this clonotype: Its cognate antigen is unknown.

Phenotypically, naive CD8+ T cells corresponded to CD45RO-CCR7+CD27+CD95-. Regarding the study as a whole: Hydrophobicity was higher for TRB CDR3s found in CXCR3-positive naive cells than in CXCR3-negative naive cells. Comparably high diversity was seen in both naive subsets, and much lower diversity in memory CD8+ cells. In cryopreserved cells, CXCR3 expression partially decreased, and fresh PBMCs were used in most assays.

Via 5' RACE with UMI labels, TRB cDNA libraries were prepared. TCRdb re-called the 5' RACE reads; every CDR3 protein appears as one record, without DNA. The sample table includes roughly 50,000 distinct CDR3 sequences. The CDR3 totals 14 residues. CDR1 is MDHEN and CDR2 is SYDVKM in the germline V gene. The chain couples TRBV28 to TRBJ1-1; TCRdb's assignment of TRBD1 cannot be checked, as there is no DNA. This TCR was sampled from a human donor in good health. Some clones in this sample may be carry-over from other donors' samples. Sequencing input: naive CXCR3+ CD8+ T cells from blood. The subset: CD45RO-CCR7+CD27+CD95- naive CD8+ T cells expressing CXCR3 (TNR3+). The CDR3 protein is CASSLTQENTEAFF.